Listed here are 32 T cell receptor beta chains from one sample, sequenced in a study of blood T cell repertoires in COVID-19. Sequenced by immunoSEQ multiplex PCR; TCRdb stores in-frame clones only, minus some. The sample includes approximately 200,000 clones, approximately 80% of them seen just once. The sequencing sample was made of peripheral blood. These receptors were collected from a woman of 80 years or more with COVID-19, enrolled during active disease.

About this clone: The junction and the germline gene differ at one end; a read error may be behind it. V is TRBV28 and J is TRBJ2-5, with D perhaps matching TRBD2 (5 bases). Germline V gives CDR1 MDHEN, CDR2 SYDVKM. CDR3 length: 12 amino acids. In DNA form, the CDR3 reads TGCGCAAGCAGCGACTACAAAGAGACCCAGTACTTC. Its protein is CASSDYKETQYF.

The genes are TRBV10-3 and TRBJ2-1; possible D gene TRBD1, 5 bases. V lost 3 bases, J lost 15 bases, and 18 bases lay in between. The CDR3 is 13 amino acids. CDR1 ENHRY and CDR2 SYGVKD come from the germline V gene. The CDR3 coding sequence is TGTGCCATCAGTGAACAACAGGAGACTTATCCGTTCTTC. It yields the protein CAISEQQETYPFF.

The chain carries TRBV5-8 and TRBJ1-1, with D uncertain. The ends were cut back, 0 bases at V and 5 bases at J, with 20 bases in the middle. This CDR3 is built from 17 residues. Germline loops: CDR1 SGHTS, CDR2 YDEGEE. The CDR3 nucleotides read TGTGCCAGCAGCTTGGCCGCTTGGATCCCGACGGGGACTGAAGCTTTCTTT. This codes for CASSLAAWIPTGTEAFF.

The chain combines TRBV29-1 with TRBJ2-1; 8 bases agree with TRBD1. V gave up 7 bases and J gave up 5 bases; unmatched junction bases: 13. Germline loops: CDR1 SQVTM, CDR2 ANQGSEA. The CDR3 loop spans 15 amino acids. The CDR3 DNA is TGCAGCGCCACAGGGGGGACTTTAGTAAACAATGAGCAGTTCTTC. Amino acids: CSATGGTLVNNEQFF.

The chain carries TRBV18 and TRBJ2-1, with TRBD1 identical over 9 bases. Germline lookup yields CDR1 KGHSH and CDR2 LQKENI. The V segment lost 3 bases and the J segment 6 bases; nucleotides outside the gene matches: 9. The CDR3 sequence is 16 residues long. The CDR3 here is CASSPPTGGGGNEQFF. Here the CDR3 DNA reads TGTGCCAGCTCACCTCCCACAGGGGGCGGAGGCAATGAGCAGTTCTTC. Complete variable domain (other parts from reference TRBV18 and TRBJ2-1): NAGVMQNPRHLVRRRGQEARLRCSPMKGHSHVYWYRQLPEEGLKFMVYLQKENIIDESGMPKERFSAEFPKEGPSILRIQQVVRGDSAAYFCASSPPTGGGGNEQFFGPGTRLTVL.

The CDR3 DNA is TGTGCCAGCAGCTTCGACAGGGACGGCTACACCTTC. Amino acids: CASSFDRDGYTF. The chain couples TRBV7-2 to TRBJ1-2, with 7 bases aligning to TRBD1. The CDR3 covers 12 residues. CDR1 and CDR2 (germline): SGHTA, FQGNSA. V shed 3 bases and J 8 bases; nucleotides not matched to a gene: 3.

The V call is TRBV28, the J call TRBJ2-7, with D possibly TRBD2 on 6 matching bases. Trimming removed 5 bases at V and 1 base at J, with 21 bases between. The CDR3 sequence is 17 residues long. Germline lookup yields CDR1 MDHEN and CDR2 SYDVKM. The DNA for the CDR3 is TGTGCCAGCAGTAACAGCCTACTAGCTCCTCTGTCCTACGAGCAGTACGTC. Amino acids: CASSNSLLAPLSYEQYV.

This clone has a single count. CDR3 sequence reads: CASSLRDRAEQYV. As DNA, the CDR3 is TGTGCCAGCAGTTTAAGGGACAGGGCCGAGCAGTACGTC. The rearrangement links TRBV28 to TRBJ2-7, with 9 bases fitting TRBD1. The CDR3 runs to 13 residues. The germline V gene has CDR1 MDHEN and CDR2 SYDVKM. V shed 2 bases, J shed 6 bases, and the junction held 2 bases outside the gene matches.

The chain uses TRBV19 and TRBJ1-1; 7 positions agree with TRBD1. The CDR3 is 15 residues long. V lost 10 bases and J lost 2; bases outside the gene matches: 13. Germline CDR1 and CDR2: LNHDA and SQIVND (reference sequence). The CDR3 bases are TGTGCCACCCGAGACAGGGCAGGGGTTAACACTGAAGCTTTCTTT. Translation: CATRDRAGVNTEAFF.

V and J are TRBV2 and TRBJ2-5, with 9 bases that match TRBD2. The germline V gene has CDR1 SNHLY and CDR2 FYNNEI. The trim removed 2 bases at V and 5 bases at J, leaving 12 bases unmatched. The CDR3 has 17 amino acids. CDR3 sequence reads: CASSERGTSIIRETQYF. The CDR3 nucleotides read TGTGCCAGCAGTGAAAGGGGGACTAGCATAATTAGGGAGACCCAGTACTTC.

The rearrangement uses TRBV28 and TRBJ1-2, with TRBD1 as a possible D gene (6 bases). Germline V gene data show CDR1 as MDHEN and CDR2 as SYDVKM. The CDR3 length is 18 residues. V was cut by 6 bases and J by 5 bases, with 28 bases left in between. Here the CDR3 reads CASSQTAPRETGGYGYTF. DNA for the CDR3: TGTGCCAGCAGCCAGACCGCACCTCGTGAGACAGGCGGGTATGGCTACACCTTC.

J is TRBJ2-3 and V is TRBV5-1; possibly TRBD2 for D (6 bases). V gave up 1 base and J gave up 2 bases, with 11 bases separating them. The CDR3 runs to 15 residues. Germline-derived CDR1 and CDR2 are SGHRS and YFSETQ. CDR3 region: CASSLWTGVTDTQYF. As DNA, the CDR3 is TGCGCCAGCAGCTTGTGGACGGGAGTCACAGATACGCAGTATTTT.

This clone was counted between two and nine times. V usage is TRBV7-8 and J usage is TRBJ2-7; D is unclear. V dropped 4 bases and J dropped 2 bases, with 15 bases sitting between them. The germline CDR1 and CDR2 sequences are SGHVS and FQNEAQ. CDR3 length equals 15 residues. The CDR3 DNA reads TGTGCCAGCAGCTGGAAGGAGACCCTTACCTACGAGCAGTACTTC. This codes for CASSWKETLTYEQYF.

This rearrangement joins TRBV2 to TRBJ2-5; 12 nucleotides agree with TRBD2. This CDR3 contains 16 residues. From germline, CDR1 is SNHLY and CDR2 FYNNEI. The junction had 7 bases not matched to a gene; V was cut back by 6 bases and J by 2 bases. The chain's CDR3 is CASRSALAGGQETQYF. DNA for the CDR3: TGTGCCAGCAGGAGTGCACTAGCGGGGGGACAAGAGACCCAGTACTTC.

This sequence joins TRBV7-2 and TRBJ1-2; 7 bases align to TRBD1. CDR1 is SGHTA and CDR2 is FQGNSA in the germline V gene. The J segment lost 14 bases and the V segment lost 6 bases, leaving 12 bases of the junction unmatched. This CDR3 is 12 amino acids long. The CDR3 region is CASRNLGGAETF. CDR3 nucleotide sequence: TGTGCCAGCAGAAACTTAGGGGGCGCTGAGACCTTC.

The V gene is TRBV7-2, the J gene TRBJ2-3, with D tentatively TRBD2 (5 bases). V lost 5 bases and J 4 bases, leaving 19 bases between the germline ends. CDR1 is SGHTA, CDR2 FQGNSA, per germline. This CDR3 comprises 16 residues. CDR3: CASSPGVRGTADTQYF. The CDR3 region has the DNA TGTGCCAGCAGCCCCGGGGTCCGAGGTACGGCAGATACGCAGTATTTT.

This rearrangement joins TRBV6-2 or TRBV6-3 to TRBJ2-1; TRBD2 agrees at 10 bases. The CDR3 spans 17 residues. V was pared by 0 bases and J by 8 bases, with 10 bases of the junction left unmatched. Germline values: CDR1 MNHEY, CDR2 SVGEGT. DNA of the CDR3: TGTGCCAGCAGTTACTCGAGCAAGCGGGGGGGCCGGGATGAGCAGTTCTTC. Protein product: CASSYSSKRGGRDEQFF.

V and J are TRBV28 and TRBJ1-5; D ambiguous. CDR1 and CDR2 (germline): MDHEN, SYDVKM. V was cut by 1 base and J by 15 bases, with 13 bases left in between. The CDR3 has 12 residues. The CDR3 loop is CASSLLRGIGHF. CDR3 DNA: TGTGCCAGCAGTTTATTGCGAGGTATTGGGCATTTT. Based on the CDR3 plus reference TRBV28 and TRBJ1-5, the full variable domain is DVKVTQSSRYLVKRTGEKVFLECVQDMDHENMFWYRQDPGLGLRLIYFSYDVKMKEKGDIPEGYSVSREKKERFSLILESASTNQTSMYLCASSLLRGIGHFGDGTRLSIL.

The chain employs TRBV5-6 and TRBJ2-3, with 9 nucleotides matching TRBD1. This CDR3 region has 18 residues. After removal of 3 bases from V and 1 base from J, the junction contained 12 bases not matched to a gene. CDR1 and CDR2 from the germline V gene are SGHDT and YYEEEE. CDR3 region: CASSSGTGSIIGTDTQYF. In nucleotides, the CDR3 is TGTGCCAGCAGCTCCGGGACAGGGAGTATTATAGGCACAGATACGCAGTATTTT.

The genes are TRBV2 and TRBJ2-7; D possibly corresponds to TRBD1 (7 bases). V gave up 7 bases and J gave up 5 bases, with 15 bases separating them. This CDR3 contains 13 residues. Per germline, CDR1 SNHLY and CDR2 FYNNEI. CDR3 in amino acids: CASTWSRGDEQYF. The CDR3 DNA reads as TGTGCCAGCACGTGGAGCAGGGGGGACGAGCAGTACTTC.

The chain couples TRBV6-5 to TRBJ1-3; D gene ambiguous. The V end lost 5 bases, the J end lost 0 bases, and 8 bases lay between the germline ends. The CDR3 extends over 14 amino acids. Germline CDR1 reads MNHEY; CDR2 reads SVGAGI. CDR3: CASSPRSSGNTIYF. The CDR3 nucleotides read TGTGCCAGCAGTCCGAGAAGCTCTGGAAACACCATATATTTT.

The chain recombines TRBV5-1 with TRBJ2-2; D might be TRBD2 (7 bases). The germline V gene has CDR1 SGHRS and CDR2 YFSETQ. This CDR3 has 16 amino acids. Trimming took off 7 bases at V and 3 bases at J, with 19 bases between the two ends. Here the CDR3 reads CASRTGAGADTGELFF. CDR3 sequence (DNA): TGCGCCAGCCGCACGGGTGCGGGGGCCGACACCGGGGAGCTGTTTTTT.

This clone was seen just once. For the CDR3, the DNA is TGTGCCAGAAGCAACAGGGGGCTGCCGTACGAGCAGTACGTC. Protein sequence: CARSNRGLPYEQYV. The J gene is TRBJ2-7, the V gene TRBV5-3; 9 positions agree with TRBD1. TRBV5-3 is an ORF, and what it does is uncertain. This CDR3 spans 14 amino acids. The ends lost 4 bases at V and 4 bases at J; junction bases unmatched: 6.

The chain has TRBV5-4 and TRBJ2-1; D is uncertain. This CDR3 is built from 14 residues. In germline, CDR1 is SGHNT, CDR2 YYREEE (reference sequence). Trimming shortened V by 3 bases and J by 1 base, and 8 bases separated the two germline ends. CDR3 sequence: CASSSRDSYNEQFF. The CDR3 DNA follows: TGTGCCAGCAGCTCTCGAGATTCCTACAATGAGCAGTTCTTC.

The gene calls are TRBV18 and TRBJ2-7, with TRBD1 matching 8 bases. The germline V gene encodes CDR1 KGHSH and CDR2 LQKENI. The trim removed 4 bases at V and 1 base at J, leaving 6 bases unmatched. The CDR3 covers 15 residues. The CDR3 nucleotides are TGTGCCAGCTCACAGACAGGGGAATATTCCTACGAGCAGTACTTC. Residues: CASSQTGEYSYEQYF.

The CDR3 DNA is TGTGCCTGGACACAAACTAACAGGGGACACAATGAGCAGTTCTTC. Its translation is CAWTQTNRGHNEQFF. The rearrangement uses TRBV30 and TRBJ2-1, with 7 bases lining up with TRBD1. With 4 bases clipped from V and 5 bases from J, the junction kept 11 bases outside the gene matches. The V gene's germline CDR1 is GTSNPN and CDR2 SVGIG (reference sequence). This CDR3 spans 15 amino acids.

CDR3 nucleotide sequence: TGTGCCAGCAGCTTAGTCGGGATTATGAACACTGAAGCTTTCTTT. Its protein is CASSLVGIMNTEAFF. The V and J genes are TRBV7-8 and TRBJ1-1; no reliable D call. CDR3 size: 15 residues. Trimming removed 1 base from V and 0 bases from J, with 9 bases in between. Per germline, CDR1 SGHVS and CDR2 FQNEAQ. The whole variable domain, filled in from reference TRBV7-8 and TRBJ1-1, reads GAGVSQSPRYKVAKRGQDVALRCDPISGHVSLFWYQQALGQGPEFLTYFQNEAQLDKSGLPSDRFFAERPEGSVSTLKIQRTQQEDSAVYLCASSLVGIMNTEAFFGQGTRLTVV.

The gene calls are TRBV5-5 and TRBJ1-5, with D possibly TRBD1 on 5 matching bases. This CDR3 spans 15 amino acids. The V and J ends lost 4 bases and 4 bases respectively, with 15 bases between them. Germline CDR1 SGHKS, CDR2 YYEKEE (reference sequence). The CDR3 protein is CASSIRQTFNQPQHF. CDR3 nucleotides: TGTGCCAGCAGCATAAGACAGACGTTTAATCAGCCCCAGCATTTT.

The chain combines TRBV3-1 (or the pseudogene TRBV3-2) with TRBJ2-7, with D possibly TRBD1 on 5 matching bases. V gave up 4 bases and J gave up 4 bases, with 14 bases separating them. Germline V lookup: CDR1 LGHDT, CDR2 YNNKEL (reference sequence). The CDR3 runs 14 residues. The CDR3 DNA reads as TGTGCCAGCAGCCGGACAAGAGATAAATACGAGCAGTACTTC. It yields the protein CASSRTRDKYEQYF.

The rearrangement links TRBV20-1 to TRBJ2-7; 10 bases match TRBD2. Germline V gene lookup returns CDR1 DFQATT and CDR2 SNEGSKA (reference sequence). Trimming removed 3 bases from V and 2 bases from J; junction bases left unmatched: 7. The CDR3 spans 15 residues. The CDR3 is CSASFSGGLTYEQYV. Here the CDR3 DNA reads TGCAGTGCTAGTTTTAGCGGGGGGCTCACCTACGAGCAGTACGTC.

This chain uses TRBV25-1 with TRBJ1-3; D unresolved. Germline values: CDR1 MGHDK, CDR2 SYGVNS. The CDR3 runs to 12 residues. With 3 bases removed from V and 13 bases from J, the gap between germline ends came to 13 bases. CDR3 region: CASSDQASKIYF. DNA of the CDR3: TGTGCCAGCAGTGACCAGGCCAGTAAAATATATTTT.

The V gene is TRBV28, the J gene TRBJ1-6; D gene unclear. Deletions cut 6 bases from V and 7 bases from J, with 16 bases between. This CDR3 region has 15 residues. Germline V lookup: CDR1 MDHEN, CDR2 SYDVKM. The CDR3 bases are TGTGCCAGCAGCCTGCGGGCAGGCGGGAATTCACCCCTCCACTTT. Amino acids: CASSLRAGGNSPLHF.